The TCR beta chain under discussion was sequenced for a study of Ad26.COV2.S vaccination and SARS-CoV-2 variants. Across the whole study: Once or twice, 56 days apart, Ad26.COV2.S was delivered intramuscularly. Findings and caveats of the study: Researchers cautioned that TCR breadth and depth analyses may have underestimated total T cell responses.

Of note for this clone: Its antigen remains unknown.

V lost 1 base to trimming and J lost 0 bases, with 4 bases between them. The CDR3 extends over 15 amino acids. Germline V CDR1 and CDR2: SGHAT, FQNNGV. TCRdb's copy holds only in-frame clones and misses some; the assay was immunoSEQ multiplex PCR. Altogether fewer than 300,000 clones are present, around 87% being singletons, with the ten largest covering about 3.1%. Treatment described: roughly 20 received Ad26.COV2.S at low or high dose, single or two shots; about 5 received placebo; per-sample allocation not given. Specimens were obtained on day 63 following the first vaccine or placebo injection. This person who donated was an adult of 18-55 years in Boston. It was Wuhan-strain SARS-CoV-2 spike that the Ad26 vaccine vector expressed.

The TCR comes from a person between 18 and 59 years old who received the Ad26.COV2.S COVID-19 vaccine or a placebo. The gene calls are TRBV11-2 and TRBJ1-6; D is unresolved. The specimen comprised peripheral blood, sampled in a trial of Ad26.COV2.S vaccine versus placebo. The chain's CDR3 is CASSLGPSYNSPLHF. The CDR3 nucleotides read TGTGCCAGCAGCTTAGGGCCCTCCTATAATTCACCCCTCCACTTT. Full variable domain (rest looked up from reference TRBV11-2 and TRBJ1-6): EAGVAQSPRYKIIEKRQSVAFWCNPISGHATLYWYQQILGQGPKLLIQFQNNGVVDDSQLPKDRFSAERLKGVDSTLKIQPAKLEDSAVYLCASSLGPSYNSPLHFGNGTRLTVT.